There are a few counts of the clone carrying this T cell receptor (beta chain). Tregs were sorted as CD4+CD25+CD127-/low cells. After constant-region reverse-primer amplification, full-length variable regions underwent semi-nested PCR with Nested Universal Primer A. A single record per CDR3 protein comes from TCRdb applying MiXCR to the 5' RACE reads. The data show 9,500 to 15,000 distinct CDR3 sequences, 45% to 60% seen once. The CDR3 has 15 amino acids. Germline V gene lookup returns CDR1 LGHNA and CDR2 YSLEER. V lost 0 bases and J 3 bases, leaving 11 bases between the germline ends. The specimen sequenced was tumor-infiltrating Tregs sorted from the breast tumor. This chain uses TRBV4-3 with TRBJ1-2; no clear D gene. The receptor was isolated from a female donor with breast cancer. The CDR3 DNA is TGCGCCAGCAGCCAAGAGAGGCAGATCTACTATGGCTACACCTTC. This sequence encodes CASSQERQIYYGYTF.